One sample yielded the 23 T cell receptor beta chains listed below, sequenced in a study of metastatic and nonmetastatic thyroid tumors. MiXCR was used by TCRdb to re-call the PCR reads. The sample lists around 19,000 clones, under 35% occurring once. Among the patients, none had received any treatment before thyroid surgery. Specimen: blood. Receptors were obtained from a female donor with papillary thyroid cancer or a benign thyroid nodule (not recorded which). Some clones in this sample may be carry-over from other donors' samples.

This clone qualifies as medium-sized (0.01 to 0.1%). The V and J genes are TRBV20-1 and TRBJ2-7; 7 bases agree with TRBD1. The ends lost 1 base at V and 5 bases at J; junction bases unmatched: 8. The germline V gene encodes CDR1 DFQATT and CDR2 SNEGSKA (reference sequence). The CDR3 spans 14 residues. CDR3 nucleotides: TGCAGTGCTAGAGTCGGGACAGTTGGAAACGAGCAGTACTTC. Translating it yields CSARVGTVGNEQYF.

This sequence joins TRBV6-4 and TRBJ1-2; D is uncertain. This CDR3 spans 14 amino acids. CDR1 and CDR2 from the germline V gene are MRHNA and SNTAGT. V was shortened by 8 bases and J by 2 bases, with 15 bases between the two germline ends. The CDR3 is CASSSGLTNYGYTF. The DNA of the CDR3 is TGTGCCAGCTCCTCAGGCCTTACAAACTATGGCTACACCTTC.

The chain recombines TRBV7-2 with TRBJ1-2; 7 nucleotides line up with TRBD1. Germline V gives CDR1 SGHTA, CDR2 FQGNSA. With 0 bases clipped from V and 5 bases from J, the junction kept 9 bases outside the gene matches. The CDR3 spans 16 residues. As DNA, the CDR3 is TGTGCCAGCAGCTTAGCGCTCGGGACAGCGGGATATGGCTACACCTTC. This translates into CASSLALGTAGYGYTF.

The rearrangement joins TRBV28 to TRBJ2-7; 14 bases agree with TRBD2. The CDR3 is 15 amino acids. Germline CDR1 MDHEN, CDR2 SYDVKM. Trimming at V came to 6 bases and at J to 4 bases, leaving 5 bases not matched to a gene. DNA for the CDR3: TGTGCCAGCAGCTCTGGGACTAGCGGGAGTTACGAGCAGTACGTC. It translates to CASSSGTSGSYEQYV.

In this sample, this clone turned up a few times. The gene calls are TRBV6-2 or TRBV6-3 and TRBJ2-2, with TRBD1 identical over 7 bases. Germline values: CDR1 MNHEY, CDR2 SVGEGT. V was pared by 7 bases and J by 0 bases, with 2 bases of the junction left unmatched. This CDR3 contains 14 residues. CDR3 in amino acids: CASTGQSNTGELFF. CDR3 DNA sequence: TGTGCCAGCACGGGACAGTCGAACACCGGGGAGCTGTTTTTT.

This chain uses TRBV6-1 with TRBJ2-7; 7 bases agree with TRBD1. The CDR3 contains 16 residues. Germline V CDR1 and CDR2: MNHNS, SASEGT. The J segment lost 6 bases and the V segment lost 3 bases, leaving 14 bases of the junction unmatched. DNA for the CDR3: TGTGCCAGCAGTGATACCCCGGGGAGACAGGGTGGCGAGCAGTACTTC. Protein sequence: CASSDTPGRQGGEQYF.

By sample share, this clone is medium-sized (0.01 to 0.1%). This chain connects TRBV3-1 to TRBJ2-7; maybe TRBD2 (6 bases). CDR1 is LGHDT and CDR2 is YNNKEL in the germline V gene (reference sequence). This CDR3 has 13 residues. V lost 4 bases to trimming and J lost 1 base, with 8 bases between them. CDR3 region: CASSLGRSYEQYF. In DNA form, the CDR3 reads TGTGCCAGCAGCCTCGGGAGATCCTACGAGCAGTACTTC.

The genes are TRBV20-1 and TRBJ2-3; TRBD2 matches at 10 bases. J was trimmed by 0 bases and V by 6 bases; bases with no gene match: 3. Germline V CDR1 and CDR2: DFQATT, SNEGSKA (reference sequence). The CDR3 is 14 residues long. This chain's CDR3 is CSARTSGSTDTQYF. The CDR3 nucleotides are TGCAGTGCGCGGACTAGCGGAAGCACAGATACGCAGTATTTT.

Ten or more counts support this clone. The chain couples TRBV29-1 to TRBJ1-1; the match to TRBD1 covers 8 bases. CDR3 length equals 16 residues. Germline V gives CDR1 SQVTM, CDR2 ANQGSEA. With 4 bases clipped from V and 4 bases from J, the junction kept 14 bases outside the gene matches. CDR3 DNA sequence: TGCAGCGTTGGGGGGGCAGGGGGCGTGGGAAGCACTGAAGCTTTCTTT. As protein: CSVGGAGGVGSTEAFF.

This clone is labeled as large (0.1 to 1%). The J gene is TRBJ2-1, the V gene TRBV20-1; 14 nucleotides match TRBD2. V lost 6 bases and J lost 12; bases outside the gene matches: 10. The germline gives CDR1 DFQATT, CDR2 SNEGSKA (reference sequence). The length of the CDR3 is 14 residues. CDR3 protein: CSAEGGLAGVRQFF. The DNA of the CDR3 is TGCAGTGCGGAAGGGGGACTAGCGGGAGTACGGCAGTTCTTC.

In its sample, this clone ranks as medium-sized. The rearrangement joins TRBV11-1 to TRBJ2-7, with D perhaps matching TRBD1 (6 bases). The germline gives CDR1 SGHAT, CDR2 FQDESV (reference sequence). The V end lost 4 bases, the J end lost 2 bases, and 21 bases lay between the germline ends. CDR3 length: 17 amino acids. Written as DNA, the CDR3 is TGTGCCAGCAGCTCAGGCCGACTGGGACAAAAAACCTACGAGCAGTACTTC. It yields the protein CASSSGRLGQKTYEQYF.

This clone was found many times. This chain joins TRBV4-3 and TRBJ2-5; 11 bases map to TRBD2. The CDR3 consists of 17 residues. J gave up 2 bases and V 0 bases, and 5 bases lay outside the gene matches. Germline loops: CDR1 LGHNA, CDR2 YSLEER. CDR3 loop: CASSQDPSGGQQETQYF. CDR3 DNA sequence: TGCGCCAGCAGCCAAGATCCTAGCGGGGGGCAACAAGAGACCCAGTACTTC.

The sample holds many counts of this clone. The chain employs TRBV29-1 and TRBJ2-3; D could derive from TRBD1 or TRBD2 (5 bases each). Per germline, CDR1 SQVTM and CDR2 ANQGSEA. The ends were cut back, 8 bases at V and 2 bases at J, with 14 bases in the middle. The CDR3 length is 13 residues. The CDR3 DNA reads as TGCAGCTCCAGAGGGGCTCTCACAGATACGCAGTATTTT. Translated, it gives CSSRGALTDTQYF.

J is TRBJ2-7 and V is TRBV11-3; D is unresolved. Looked up from germline, CDR1 is SGHNT and CDR2 is YENEEA. The CDR3 loop spans 13 amino acids. The V gene lost 2 bases and the J gene lost 1 base, with 6 bases spanning the gap. CDR3 loop: CASSLIASYEQYF. CDR3 nucleotides: TGTGCCAGCAGCTTAATTGCTTCCTACGAGCAGTACTTC.

This clone was seen repeatedly, ten times or more. The J gene is TRBJ2-3, the V gene TRBV5-5, with 10 bases that match TRBD1. The CDR3 is 15 residues long. The V and J ends lost 3 bases and 5 bases, in that order; junction bases with no gene match: 6. Germline V CDR1 and CDR2: SGHKS, YYEKEE (reference sequence). CDR3 DNA: TGTGCCAGCAGCTCTCAGGGACAGGGGCAAGATACGCAGTATTTT. Translated: CASSSQGQGQDTQYF.

The chain couples TRBV6-4 to TRBJ1-1, with D possibly matching TRBD1 (5 bases). The CDR3 extends over 11 amino acids. Per germline, CDR1 MRHNA and CDR2 SNTAGT. V lost 7 bases and J lost 11, with 14 bases in between. In nucleotides, the CDR3 is TGTGCCAGCACGATGGCAGGGTGGGCTTTCTTT. It specifies CASTMAGWAFF.

This clone was seen repeatedly, ten times or more. V is TRBV7-2 and J is TRBJ2-3; possibly TRBD2 for D (5 bases). The CDR3 sequence is 13 residues long. Deletions cut 5 bases from V and 5 bases from J, with 11 bases between. Germline V gene lookup returns CDR1 SGHTA and CDR2 FQGNSA. The CDR3 DNA reads as TGTGCCAGCAGCCCCCGAGAGGGAGATACGCAGTATTTT. Its translation: CASSPREGDTQYF.

This clone was counted ten times or more. The chain employs TRBV5-1 and TRBJ2-5; the match to TRBD1 covers 8 bases. This CDR3 is 15 amino acids long. Germline V gives CDR1 SGHRS, CDR2 YFSETQ. The trim removed 4 bases at V and 0 bases at J, leaving 5 bases unmatched. In DNA form, the CDR3 reads TGCGCCAGCAGCCAACCGGACAGGGACCAAGAGACCCAGTACTTC. This sequence encodes CASSQPDRDQETQYF.

This clone was counted a few times. This sequence joins TRBV2 and TRBJ2-7; 8 bases align to TRBD2. The CDR3 loop spans 15 amino acids. Trimming at V came to 4 bases and at J to 3 bases, leaving 8 bases not matched to a gene. Germline V CDR1 and CDR2: SNHLY, FYNNEI. CDR3 protein: CASSGRGGSFYEQYF. In DNA form, the CDR3 reads TGTGCCAGCAGTGGTCGGGGGGGGTCCTTCTACGAGCAGTACTTC. Supplemented by reference TRBV2 and TRBJ2-7, the full variable domain reads EPEVTQTPSHQVTQMGQEVILRCVPISNHLYFYWYRQILGQKVEFLVSFYNNEISEKSEIFDDQFSVERPDGSNFTLKIRSTKLEDSAMYFCASSGRGGSFYEQYFGPGTRLTVT.

The genes are TRBV18 and TRBJ1-2; D not resolved. The CDR3 sequence is 15 residues long. Germline V CDR1 and CDR2: KGHSH, LQKENI. V lost 2 bases and J lost 2, with 12 bases in between. CDR3 loop: CASSPERTPNYGYTF. In DNA form, the CDR3 reads TGTGCCAGCTCACCAGAGCGGACCCCGAACTATGGCTACACCTTC. The variable domain in full, with the rest retrieved from reference TRBV18 and TRBJ1-2, is NAGVMQNPRHLVRRRGQEARLRCSPMKGHSHVYWYRQLPEEGLKFMVYLQKENIIDESGMPKERFSAEFPKEGPSILRIQQVVRGDSAAYFCASSPERTPNYGYTFGSGTRLTVV.

Concerning this clone: The junction differs from germline at one of its ends, possibly a read error. This chain uses TRBV2 with TRBJ1-5, with D unresolved. This CDR3 region has 14 residues. CDR1 and CDR2 (germline): SNHLY, FYNNEI. The CDR3 DNA reads TGTGCCAACAGTGGACGGTCTAGCAATCAGCCCCGGCATTTT. This codes for CANSGRSSNQPRHF.

The rearrangement links TRBV7-6 to TRBJ2-7, with D perhaps given as TRBD1 or TRBD2 (6 bases each). The germline CDR1 and CDR2 sequences are SGHVS and FNYEAQ. V was trimmed by 1 base and J by 0 bases, leaving 10 bases between them. This CDR3 has 15 residues. CDR3 bases: TGTGCCAGCAGCTTAGGGGGGCGGGGCTCCTACGAGCAGTACTTC. Protein product: CASSLGGRGSYEQYF.

This clone was counted a few times. The J gene is TRBJ1-1, the V gene TRBV6-4, with D uncertain. Trimming took off 4 bases at V and 4 bases at J, with 10 bases between the two ends. The CDR3 is 13 residues long. CDR1 is MRHNA, CDR2 SNTAGT, per germline. Here the CDR3 reads CASSVSDLTEAFF. As DNA, the CDR3 is TGTGCCAGCAGTGTATCGGACCTCACTGAAGCTTTCTTT.